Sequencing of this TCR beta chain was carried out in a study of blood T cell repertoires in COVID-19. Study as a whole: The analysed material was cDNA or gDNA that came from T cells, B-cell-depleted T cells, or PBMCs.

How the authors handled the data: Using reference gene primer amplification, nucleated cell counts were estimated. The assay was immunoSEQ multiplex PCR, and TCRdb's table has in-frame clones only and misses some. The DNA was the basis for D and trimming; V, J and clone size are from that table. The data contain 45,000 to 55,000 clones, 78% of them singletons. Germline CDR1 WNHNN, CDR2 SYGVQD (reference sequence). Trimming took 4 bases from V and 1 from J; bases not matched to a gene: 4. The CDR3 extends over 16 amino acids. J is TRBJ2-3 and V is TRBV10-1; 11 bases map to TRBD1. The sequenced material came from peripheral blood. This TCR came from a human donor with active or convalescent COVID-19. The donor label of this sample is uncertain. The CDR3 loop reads CASSGDRGGGTDTQYF. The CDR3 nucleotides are TGCGCCAGCAGTGGGGACAGGGGGGGAGGCACAGATACGCAGTATTTT.